Only one count was recorded for the clone carrying this TCR beta chain. Germline loops: CDR1 SEHNR, CDR2 FQNEAQ (reference sequence). After removal of 0 bases from V and 4 bases from J, the junction contained 0 bases not matched to a gene. The CDR3 loop spans 14 amino acids. The sample belongs to a study of blood T cell repertoires in COVID-19. Study information: The United States, Italy and Spain were the sources of the acute and convalescent COVID-19 samples. T cells, B-cell-depleted T cells, or PBMCs supplied cDNA or gDNA.

Original handling: Cell counts per sample came from amplifying reference gene primers. Clones were sequenced by immunoSEQ multiplex PCR, and TCRdb holds only the in-frame ones, with some missing. Clonal size and the V and J genes are those of that table, whereas D and trimming came from the DNA. The table shows 200,000 to 250,000 clones, with roughly 84% occurring only once. The sample was peripheral blood. The chain uses TRBV7-9 and TRBJ1-5, with 7 bases matching TRBD1. This TCR came from a woman of 80 years or more with acute or convalescent COVID-19. CDR3 coding DNA: TGTGCCAGCAGCTTAGCACAGGGGAATCAGCCCCAGCATTTT. It yields the protein CASSLAQGNQPQHF. The full variable domain, completed using reference TRBV7-9 and TRBJ1-5, is DTGVSQNPRHKITKRGQNVTFRCDPISEHNRLYWYRQTLGQGPEFLTYFQNEAQLEKSRLLSDRFSAERPKGSFSTLEIQRTEQGDSAMYLCASSLAQGNQPQHFGDGTRLSIL.